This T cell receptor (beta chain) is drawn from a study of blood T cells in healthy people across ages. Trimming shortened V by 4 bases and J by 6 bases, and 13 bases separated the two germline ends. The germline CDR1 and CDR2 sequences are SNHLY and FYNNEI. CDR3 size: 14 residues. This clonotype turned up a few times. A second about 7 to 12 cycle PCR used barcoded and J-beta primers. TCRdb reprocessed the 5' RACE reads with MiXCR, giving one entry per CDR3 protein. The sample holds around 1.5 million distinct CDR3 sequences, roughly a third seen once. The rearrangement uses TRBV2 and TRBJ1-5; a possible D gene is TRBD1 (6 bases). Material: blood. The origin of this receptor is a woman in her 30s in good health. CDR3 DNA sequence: TGTGCCAGCAGTGGGACAGAGCGGACTCAGCCCCAGCATTTT. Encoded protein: CASSGTERTQPQHF.